One sample yielded the 20 T cell receptor beta chains listed below, sequenced in a study of CD8+ T cells in alopecia areata. Extraction of RNA preceded its reverse transcription into cDNA, which served as the sequencing template. The data were produced by immunoSEQ multiplex PCR, yet TCRdb's version contains in-frame clones alone and is incomplete. The sample lists 150,000 to 200,000 clones; 45% to 60% were seen once. Sequencing input: CD4+ T cells sorted from blood. These receptors were taken from a human donor in good health.

The chain uses TRBV4-2 and TRBJ2-2, with 9 bases that match TRBD2. With V trimmed by 3 bases and J by 6 bases, 8 bases remained unmatched. Per germline, CDR1 LGHNA and CDR2 YNFKEQ. The CDR3 totals 16 residues. The CDR3 DNA is TGTGCCAGCAGCCACTCCCCGGCGGGAGGGCCCGGGGAGCTGTTTTTT. Amino acids: CASSHSPAGGPGELFF.

V is TRBV29-1 and J is TRBJ2-2, with TRBD2 identical over 8 bases. Germline CDR1 is SQVTM and CDR2 is ANQGSEA. Trimming at V came to 1 base and at J to 2 bases, leaving 3 bases not matched to a gene. This CDR3 contains 15 residues. CDR3 amino acids: CSVEVTSGNTGELFF. The CDR3 coding sequence is TGCAGCGTTGAAGTCACTAGCGGAAACACCGGGGAGCTGTTTTTT.

Only a few counts were recorded for this clone. The gene calls are TRBV19 and TRBJ2-7; tentatively, D is TRBD1 or TRBD2 (5 bases each). Germline V gene lookup returns CDR1 LNHDA and CDR2 SQIVND (reference sequence). The length of the CDR3 is 13 residues. V was shortened by 5 bases and J by 5 bases, with 13 bases between the two germline ends. The DNA for the CDR3 is TGTGCCAGTAGTCACCGGGACCGCAACGAGCAGTACTTC. It translates to CASSHRDRNEQYF.

This chain links TRBV7-2 with TRBJ2-5; no clear D. V lost 2 bases, J lost 5 bases, and 9 bases lay in between. This CDR3 has 13 residues. Germline V gene sequence: CDR1 SGHTA, CDR2 FQGNSA. The CDR3 DNA reads as TGTGCCAGCAGCTTATTGGGTCGGGAGACCCAGTACTTC. Translated: CASSLLGRETQYF.

This clone was detected only a few times. The rearrangement uses TRBV25-1 and TRBJ2-7; D is unresolved. CDR3 length: 13 residues. Germline assignment: CDR1 MGHDK and CDR2 SYGVNS. The V gene lost 10 bases and the J gene lost 2 bases, with 15 bases spanning the gap. CDR3 bases: TGTGCCACCCTCATCGCCGGCCCCTACGAGCAGTACTTC. Amino acid sequence: CATLIAGPYEQYF.

The rearrangement uses TRBV11-2 and TRBJ1-2; 7 bases are a match to TRBD1. CDR1 SGHAT and CDR2 FQNNGV come from the germline V gene. The ends lost 5 bases at V and 4 bases at J; junction bases unmatched: 7. The CDR3 has 14 amino acids. The CDR3 here is CASSRRGTTYGYTF. CDR3 nucleotides: TGTGCCAGCAGCCGCAGGGGGACAACCTATGGCTACACCTTC.

The V call is TRBV29-1, the J call TRBJ2-3, with 9 bases that match TRBD2. CDR1 is SQVTM, CDR2 ANQGSEA, per germline. The CDR3 contains 13 residues. The trim removed 6 bases at V and 14 bases at J, leaving 15 bases unmatched. CDR3 sequence (DNA): TGCAGCGTCGTCGAGGCAGCGGGAGGCCGGGGGTATTTT. It codes for CSVVEAAGGRGYF.

This clone was seen a few times. This CDR3 is CASSKNSGTGYSGNTIYF. The CDR3 nucleotides are TGTGCCAGCAGCAAAAACTCCGGGACAGGTTACTCTGGAAACACCATATATTTT. The gene calls are TRBV7-2 and TRBJ1-3, with 8 bases matching TRBD1. Per germline, CDR1 SGHTA and CDR2 FQGNSA. After removal of 5 bases from V and 0 bases from J, the junction contained 12 bases not matched to a gene. This CDR3 has 18 amino acids.

Only a few counts were recorded for this clone. This chain uses TRBV7-6 with TRBJ1-1; D not certain. Trimming took off 5 bases at V and 3 bases at J, with 10 bases between the two ends. The CDR3 runs 13 residues. Germline CDR1 and CDR2: SGHVS and FNYEAQ. CDR3 in amino acids: CASSAQEYTEAFF. CDR3 nucleotides: TGTGCCAGCAGCGCTCAGGAGTACACTGAAGCTTTCTTT.

This sequence joins TRBV6-1 and TRBJ2-1; 11 bases map to TRBD2. Germline V gene sequence: CDR1 MNHNS, CDR2 SASEGT. The CDR3 contains 15 residues. V shed 10 bases and J 5 bases; nucleotides not matched to a gene: 10. The CDR3 coding sequence is TGTGCCATTAGAGCTAGCGGGAGGACCGACAATGAGCAGTTCTTC. Translating gives CAIRASGRTDNEQFF.

This chain links TRBV6-5 with TRBJ1-5; D gene ambiguous. The CDR3 totals 14 residues. The V and J ends lost 0 bases and 7 bases respectively, with 10 bases between them. CDR1 MNHEY and CDR2 SVGAGI come from the germline V gene. The CDR3 DNA reads TGTGCCAGCAGTTACTCGTGGTTAAGGCAGCCCCAGCATTTT. Translation gives CASSYSWLRQPQHF.

The genes are TRBV7-9 and TRBJ1-1, with 7 bases that match TRBD1. V shed 4 bases, J shed 2 bases, and the junction held 13 bases outside the gene matches. The CDR3 has 17 residues. Germline V gene sequence: CDR1 SEHNR, CDR2 FQNEAQ (reference sequence). CDR3 sequence: CASSSPRTGQANTEAFF. Written as DNA, the CDR3 is TGTGCCAGCAGCTCCCCCAGAACAGGACAGGCTAACACTGAAGCTTTCTTT.

This clone was observed a few times. V usage is TRBV6-6 and J usage is TRBJ2-7; 7 bases agree with TRBD2. The junction had 9 bases not matched to a gene; V was cut back by 8 bases and J by 2 bases. CDR1 and CDR2 from the germline V gene are MNHNY and SVGAGI (reference sequence). This CDR3 is built from 14 residues. The CDR3 nucleotides read TGTGCCAGCCTTAGTCGCGGGAGCCCCTACGAGCAGTACTTC. This translates into CASLSRGSPYEQYF.

The rearrangement joins TRBV19 to TRBJ2-2; D uncertain. In germline, CDR1 is LNHDA, CDR2 SQIVND (reference sequence). This CDR3 is 16 amino acids long. V was trimmed by 6 bases and J by 2 bases, leaving 16 bases between them. The CDR3 reads CASRIIRGENTGELFF. The CDR3 region has the DNA TGTGCCAGTAGGATCATACGAGGCGAAAACACCGGGGAGCTGTTTTTT.

This chain uses TRBV20-1 with TRBJ1-2; D is uncertain. CDR3 length: 9 residues. Trimming removed 6 bases from V and 13 bases from J, with 12 bases in between. Germline CDR1 and CDR2: DFQATT and SNEGSKA (reference sequence). CDR3 amino acids: CSARGISTF. As DNA, the CDR3 is TGCAGTGCGCGGGGTATTTCCACCTTC.

The CDR3 spells CSVEQVTGELFF. Written as DNA, the CDR3 is TGCAGCGTTGAACAGGTCACCGGGGAGCTGTTTTTT. This chain connects TRBV29-1 to TRBJ2-2; D gene ambiguous. With 2 bases removed from V and 4 bases from J, the gap between germline ends came to 5 bases. From germline, CDR1 is SQVTM and CDR2 ANQGSEA. CDR3 size: 12 residues.

This chain links TRBV5-1 with TRBJ2-5; 9 bases agree with TRBD1. V lost 3 bases, J lost 5 bases, and 8 bases stayed unmatched. CDR1 SGHRS and CDR2 YFSETQ come from the germline V gene. The CDR3 runs 15 residues. CDR3 nucleotide sequence: TGCGCCAGCAGCTCCCTCGGACAGGGGACGGAGACCCAGTACTTC. Amino acids: CASSSLGQGTETQYF.

The V and J genes are TRBV29-1 and TRBJ2-5; 10 nucleotides agree with TRBD1. The CDR3 totals 13 residues. V was pared by 8 bases and J by 4 bases, with 7 bases of the junction left unmatched. Germline loops: CDR1 SQVTM, CDR2 ANQGSEA. CDR3 DNA: TGCAGCATATCCAGACAGGGGGCAGAGACCCAGTACTTC. Protein: CSISRQGAETQYF.

The chain recombines TRBV6-5 with TRBJ2-3, with TRBD1 identical over 8 bases. The germline V gene encodes CDR1 MNHEY and CDR2 SVGAGI. The CDR3 extends over 14 amino acids. J lost 6 bases, V lost 6 bases, and 8 bases had no gene match. CDR3 sequence reads: CASRKHRGSDTQYF. The CDR3 bases are TGTGCCAGCAGGAAACACAGGGGGTCGGATACGCAGTATTTT.

CDR3 sequence reads: CASSGWVGRANTEAFF. The CDR3 DNA sequence: TGTGCCAGCAGCGGATGGGTCGGTAGGGCGAACACTGAAGCTTTCTTT. V is TRBV9 and J is TRBJ1-1; D uncertain. Germline assignment: CDR1 SGDLS and CDR2 YYNGEE. With 3 bases removed from V and 1 base from J, the gap between germline ends came to 16 bases. CDR3 length: 16 residues.